Sequencing of this T cell receptor beta chain was carried out in a study of T cells in Graves' hyperthyroidism and ophthalmopathy (dated by TCRdb to about 2019). About the full investigation: Peripheral blood was collected at initial diagnosis, before any treatment. The paper describes TCR Vbeta CDR3 sequencing of 140 or so peripheral blood samples, made up of 43 ophthalmopathy patients, 70 to 75 hyperthyroidism patients and 17 progressor patients. Thyroid tissue and blood T-cell repertoires from six Graves' hyperthyroidism patients were also compared in the study. The approximately 98 discovery patients were randomly divided into training and test sets at a 7:3 ratio. After sampling, hyperthyroidism patients received methimazole starting at 30 mg daily, and ophthalmopathy patients received high-dose intravenous methylprednisolone. An independent validation cohort of some 18 hyperthyroidism patients and about 16 patients who later progressed to ophthalmopathy tested prospective prediction of ophthalmopathy. To identify TCR V-J signatures that set the groups apart, the researchers used a discovery cohort of about a hundred patients, made up of roughly 40 with Graves' ophthalmopathy and approximately 57 with stable Graves' hyperthyroidism.

From a lookup of the germline V gene (reference sequence), CDR1 and CDR2 are SEHNR and FQNEAQ. The CDR3 contains 17 residues, cysteine and phenylalanine counted. The kept DNA is CDR3 alone, 51 bases in frame from the first base. V and J are trimmed by 5 bases and 4 bases, and the gene matches miss 10 bases of the junction. This clonotype was picked up many times. What antigen it recognizes has not been identified. No base quality information exists; no much larger clone differs at one position. Stable Graves' hyperthyroidism was defined as the absence of progression to ophthalmopathy over 18 months of follow-up. Hyperthyroidism patients were newly diagnosed, had a disease duration of under 2 months, and were aged 18 to 65 years. Patients with uncontrolled infections, other autoimmune diseases, pregnancy or lactation were excluded. Clinical symptoms, serum thyroxine and TRAb, thyroid ultrasound, and orbital computed tomography formed the basis for the diagnoses. Ficoll-Paque density gradient centrifugation was used to isolate PBMCs from around 9.1 ml of fresh peripheral blood. Trizol reagent was used to extract total RNA, and RNA quality was then checked on an Agilent 2100 Bioanalyzer.

TCR beta CDR3 regions were amplified from RNA transcripts. A first-round RT-PCR of the TCR CDR3 used the HTBI primer set with the Qiagen OneStep RT-PCR kit. A second multiplex PCR round built the libraries, followed by size selection and purification. Paired-end sequencing of the libraries was performed with 100 bp reads on an Illumina HiSeq2000. In the original analysis: SOAPnuke was used to process the raw data, throwing out any read that contained adapters or uncalled bases, had a mean Phred below 15, or lacked an exact constant-primer or identifier match. High-quality paired reads were merged using COPE v1.2.5, and each unique nucleotide sequence was defined as a clonotype. MiTCR v1.1 was used to align the clonotypes against IMGT TRBV, TRBD and TRBJ reference segments. Only V-J combinations with frequency above 0.0001, covering about 99% of repertoires, were analysed. The TCS score was defined as F50 (clonal expansion) divided by E x V (chaos), with BLOSUM62-based TCRdist calculated between CDR3 peptides within each V-J. Welch's t-statistics and random forest reduced fewer than 550 V-J features to 13, which were used in a naive Bayes classifier (R e1071). The raw public data were reprocessed by TCRdb itself: fastp quality trimming at Q25, MiXCR clonotype calling, in-frame beta chains only. All rows with the same CDR3 protein become a single entry with the most common DNA and genes. In this record, the V and J calls reflect TCRdb's handling and not the investigators' own analysis. Here the sample has over 150,000 distinct CDR3 sequences; about a sixth occur a single time. The leading ten clones occupy approximately 28% of the sample.

Overall study results and their limits: No statistical method was used to set the sample size in advance, and investigators knew the group allocation. A 13 V-J signature model separated ophthalmopathy from stable hyperthyroidism, with nearly 90% sensitivity and 81.08% specificity in cross-validation and 80%/75% in testing. During validation, the model predicted progression to ophthalmopathy a median of approximately 7 months ahead of onset, with roughly 65% sensitivity and almost 75% specificity. Most expanded thyroid clonotypes (frequency above 0.001) were also found in blood, which suggests that blood repertoires may mirror thyroid immune responses.

Sequencing input: blood. The source of this sequence is a woman aged 50 to 60 with Graves' hyperthyroidism. The rearranged segments are TRBV7-9 and TRBJ2-3; 12 bases in between match TRBD2. The base sequence is TGTGCCAGCAGCCATCGGACTAGCGGGATGTTGTCAGATACGCAGTATTTT. Its protein reads: CASSHRTSGMLSDTQYF. Beyond the CDR3, the reference TRBV7-9 and TRBJ2-3 genes provide the residues; the full variable domain reads: DTGVSQNPRHKITKRGQNVTFRCDPISEHNRLYWYRQTLGQGPEFLTYFQNEAQLEKSRLLSDRFSAERPKGSFSTLEIQRTEQGDSAMYLCASSHRTSGMLSDTQYFGPGTRLTVL.